This T cell receptor (beta chain) originates from a study of cytomegalovirus exposure and HLA in healthy donors (dated by TCRdb to 2017 to 2019). In the study overall: An earlier analysis of several hundred of the donors reported roughly 270 Gb of sequence data and around 120 million unique TCR beta sequences from some 180 million T cells. An early release that covered some 640 HLA-typed donors contained about 290 gigabases of sequencing data and tens of millions of unique TCR sequences. The genetic ancestry cluster associated with self-reported Caucasian donors included 81% of the approximately 430 genotyped donors. The study aimed to test whether cataloging public T cell receptors could reveal signatures of past pathogen exposure. Using immunosequencing, the study profiled T cell repertoires from about 650 subjects and related those repertoires to cytomegalovirus serostatus. In addition to the first cohort of 500 to 850 subjects, a separate validation cohort of 120 different subjects was used. To predict cytomegalovirus infection status, the study brought together high-throughput TCR immunosequencing, statistical association of individual TCRs with disease status, and machine learning. A later analysis re-analyzed previously published TCR beta repertoires from 600 to 850 donors and added high-resolution HLA genotyping to study TCR occurrence patterns. The later analysis used no new phenotypic data to find candidate immune exposures, relying instead on TCR beta sequences and their occurrence across donors. An earlier analysis of 450 to 750 of the donors used high-throughput TCR beta sequencing to judge whether each TCR beta V gene segment behaved as functional or pseudogenic. Donor age, sex, ethnicity and CMV serostatus were compiled alongside the repertoire data. A later genetic analysis took genome-wide SNP genotypes for about 55% of the roughly 700 donors and used that subset as a discovery cohort. All discovery cohort repertoires had been generated on a single sequencing platform. Class I and class II HLA loci were covered by the typing at four-digit resolution. The number of typed donors differed by locus: about 620-630 for A, B, C, DRB1 and DQB1; 500 to 550 for DQA1; 606 for DPA1; and some 430 for DPB1. Because of strong linkage in the cohort, five DR-DQ haplotypes were treated as single units for association and clustering. Across 300 to 500 genotyped donors of the cohort, an average of about 200,000 unique TCR beta nucleotide sequences per donor were sequenced, and 15% to 20% of those sequences were non-productive. Study-wide findings and limitations: Strong co-occurrence of HLA alleles, especially DR and DQ, made assigning TCR associations to individual alleles difficult. Across donors, most TCR sequences were observed very rarely, whereas some public TCRs were present in many individuals. Most CMV-associated TCR beta chains appeared to be HLA-restricted in a later analysis, and the HLA associations seemed to be driven largely by CMV exposure. The study listed approximately 150 TCR beta chains as associated with cytomegalovirus. In a later genetic analysis, a missense DCLRE1C variant was associated with V-gene and J-gene trimming of TCR beta chains, and the association was replicated in an independent cohort. In a later analysis, HLA-associated TCR beta chains were found to be more clonally expanded and to have lower generation probabilities than equally common non-associated chains. According to a later analysis, TCR association rates differed among HLA loci, with DRB1 alleles showing the most associated TCRs and HLA-C alleles showing the fewest. Specific HLA alleles were associated with 16,951 TCR beta sequences at a false discovery rate of 0.05 in a later analysis. In a later analysis, several top co-occurrence clusters were reported to appear linked to parvovirus B19, influenza, CMV and Epstein-Barr virus. The authors suggested that the approach could potentially be generalized to other disease states and immunological phenotypes. CMV serostatus was the only immune exposure information available for the cohort. The presence/absence analyses assumed that sequencing depth was roughly uniform across donors, and that assumption may not be true. Because some donors lacked HLA typing at each locus, the association tests relied only on the typed subset. Linkage disequilibrium might explain the correlated functional status among segregating V segments, but an unknown experimental factor could not be ruled out. An earlier analysis of approximately 600 of the donors showed that most TCR beta V segments appeared in productive rearrangements either about 87% or about 30% of the time, which broadly matched IMGT annotations. A cluster of highly shared sequence variants was judged likely to represent a technical artifact of the sequencing pipeline. Compared with the roughly 710-donor mean, donors in an Asian-associated ancestry cluster had fewer N-insertions in productive TCRs, according to a later genetic analysis. The 87-base-pair reads could not distinguish some IMGT-functional V segments, including TRBV6-2 and TRBV6-3, so those segments were excluded. Because counts were too low, seventeen rarely observed V segments, including chromosome 9 orphons, were excluded from the earlier analysis of around 640 of the donors. The classifier was reported to diagnose cytomegalovirus status with high specificity and sensitivity in both the original and validation cohorts. A further reported finding was that TCR beta sequences accurately predicted the HLA-A and HLA-B alleles for most subjects in the first cohort. The cohort was sequenced for TCR beta chains only, and without alpha or paired-chain data the features that could be detected were limited. In vitro tests confirmed that a few of the cytomegalovirus-associated TCR beta chains recognize cytomegalovirus antigens.

The library was built by means of the immunoSEQ multiplex PCR assay. For the multiplex PCR, a mixture combining 60 forward primers for TCR Vbeta segments and 13 reverse primers for TCR Jbeta segments was used. The CDR3 region of rearranged TCR beta genes was amplified from genomic DNA by a multiplex PCR assay. The amplified TCR beta libraries were sequenced on the Illumina HiSeq System as 87-base-pair reads. The authors processed their data as follows. In a later analysis, approximately 74 million unique TCR beta chains were counted across the 650 to 700 repertoires, and around 11 million of these chains were shared by at least two donors. To remove PCR and sequencing errors, raw reads were error-corrected and collapsed into unique sequences using a nearest-neighbor algorithm that merged closely related sequences. V, D and J gene segments were assigned by aligning CDR3 sequences to IMGT reference sequences. For a sequence to be retained, at least a six-nucleotide match to both a V gene segment and a J gene segment was required. A rearrangement counted as productive if the CDR3 had no stop codons and remained in frame with V and J, and every other rearrangement counted as non-productive. CDR3 was defined according to IMGT convention as the region running from the second conserved V-encoded cysteine to the conserved J-encoded phenylalanine. The earlier analysis of 500 to 750 of the donors excluded any sequence lacking an unambiguous match to a single V gene segment. In an earlier analysis of 450 to 750 of the donors, a V segment was called functional when productive rearrangements were above 56.7%, and segregating when the standard deviation between donors exceeded 5%. A statistical classification framework was built for diagnosing cytomegalovirus status from the catalog of TCR beta chain sequences. V and J gene assignment, in a later analysis, came from comparing TCR nucleotide sequences with IMGT/GENE-DB human TR gene sequences. A later analysis assigned CDR3 sequences and most-parsimonious VDJ recombination scenarios with the TCRdist pipeline. A later analysis defined each TCR beta chain by its CDR3 amino acid sequence plus V-gene family, and excluded reads lacking a unique V-gene family. A later analysis removed 450 to 600 highly shared, low-generation-probability nucleotide sequences to deal with suspected cross-contamination and a sequencing artifact. In a later analysis, a clonal expansion index for each public chain was calculated from normalized within-repertoire ranks of inferred template counts. Generation probabilities in a later analysis came from a VDJ recombination model fitted to out-of-frame rearrangements, and those results were checked against IGoR. A later analysis scored TCR-TCR, TCR-HLA and TCR-CMV co-occurrence with hypergeometric tests, applying a repertoire-size bias correction to TCR pairs. False discovery rates were estimated in a later analysis by permuting HLA or CMV assignments 20 times. In a later analysis, co-occurring TCRs were grouped using DBSCAN, with TCRdist sequence similarity added in when clustering inside HLA-allele-positive subsets. Repertoires with fewer than 30,000 or more than 120,000 public chains, plus five repertoires with anomalous nucleotide sharing, were excluded from co-occurrence clustering. TCRdb re-hosts the immuneACCESS table, in-frame sequences only. Its copies lack some clones; in the studies checked, an unresolved V gene accounts for under half of them, and the cause for the rest is not known. That table supplies the V and J calls and clone size; D and trimming were determined from the DNA. The sample includes about 120,000 clones, with roughly 71% observed a single time. Roughly 3% of the sample rests with the top ten.

The cohort comprised around 700 healthy bone marrow donors. Cohort members were all nominally healthy when sampled, although unrecorded immune exposures were likely present. The donor tested CMV seropositive, placing the donor among the roughly 270 seropositive members of the cohort. A peripheral blood sample was provided by each donor, and peripheral blood mononuclear cells were used for TCR beta sequencing. Genomic DNA was extracted from the blood cell samples with the Qiagen DNeasy Blood Extraction Kit. As regards this clone: It lacks a known antigen. No much larger clone exists at a distance of one base, and base qualities are not known.

The CDR3 spans 12 residues, from the cysteine through the phenylalanine. CDR3 DNA is the only sequence kept; it has 36 bases, read in frame from the first base. CDR1 LNHDA and CDR2 SQIVND are derived from the germline V gene (reference sequence). V is clipped by 9 bases and J by 0 bases, and the sequence between their germline boundaries is 8 bases long. Sample: PBMCs. Recombination connected TRBV19 to TRBJ1-1; the D gene assignment is ambiguous. The sequence derives from a woman between 40 and 55 years old in good health and CMV-seropositive. The CDR3 region has the sequence CARGAVNTEAFF. In nucleotide form, the sequence is TGTGCCAGGGGAGCAGTGAACACTGAAGCTTTCTTT. This CDR3, with the reference TRBV19 and TRBJ1-1 proteins standing in past its ends, gives the full variable domain DGGITQSPKYLFRKEGQNVTLSCEQNLNHDAMYWYRQDPGQGLRLIYYSQIVNDFQKGDIAEGYSVSREKKESFPLTVTSAQKNPTAFYLCARGAVNTEAFFGQGTRLTVV.